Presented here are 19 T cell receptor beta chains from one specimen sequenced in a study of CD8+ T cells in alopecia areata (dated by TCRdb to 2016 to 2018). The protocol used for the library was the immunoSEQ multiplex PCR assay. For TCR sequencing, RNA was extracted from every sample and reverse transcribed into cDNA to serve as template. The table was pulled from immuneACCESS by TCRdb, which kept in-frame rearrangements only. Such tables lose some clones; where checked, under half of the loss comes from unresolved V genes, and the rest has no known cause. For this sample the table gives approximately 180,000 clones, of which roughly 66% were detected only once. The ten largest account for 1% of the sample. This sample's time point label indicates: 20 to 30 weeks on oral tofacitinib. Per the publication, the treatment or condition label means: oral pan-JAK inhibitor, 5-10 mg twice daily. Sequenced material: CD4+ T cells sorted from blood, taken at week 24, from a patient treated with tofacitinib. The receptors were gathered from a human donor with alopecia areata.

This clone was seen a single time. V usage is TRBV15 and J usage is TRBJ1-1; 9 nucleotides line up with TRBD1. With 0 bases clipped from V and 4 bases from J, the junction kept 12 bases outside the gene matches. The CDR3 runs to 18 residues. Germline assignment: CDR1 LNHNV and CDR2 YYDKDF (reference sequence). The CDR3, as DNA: TGTGCCACCAGCAGAGAGTACGGGACAGGGCTTAGTGGCACTGAAGCTTTCTTT. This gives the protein CATSREYGTGLSGTEAFF.

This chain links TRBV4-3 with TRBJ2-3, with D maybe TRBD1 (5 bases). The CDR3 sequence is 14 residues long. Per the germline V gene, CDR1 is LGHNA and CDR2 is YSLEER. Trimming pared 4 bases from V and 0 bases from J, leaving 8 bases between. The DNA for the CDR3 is TGCGCCAGCAGCCGGGGCGGAAGCACAGATACGCAGTATTTT. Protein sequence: CASSRGGSTDTQYF.

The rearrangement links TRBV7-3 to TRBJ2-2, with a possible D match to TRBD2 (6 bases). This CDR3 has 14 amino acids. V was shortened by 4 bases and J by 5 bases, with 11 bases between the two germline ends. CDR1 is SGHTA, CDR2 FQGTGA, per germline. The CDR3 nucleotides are TGTGCCAGCAGCTCCGGGAGCCGGACCGGGGAGCTGTTTTTT. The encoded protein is CASSSGSRTGELFF.

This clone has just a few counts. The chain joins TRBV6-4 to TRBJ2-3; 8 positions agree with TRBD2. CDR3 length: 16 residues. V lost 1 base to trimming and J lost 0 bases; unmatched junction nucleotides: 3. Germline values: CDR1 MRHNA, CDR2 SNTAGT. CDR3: CASSDYGGGSTDTQYF. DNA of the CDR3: TGTGCCAGCAGTGACTATGGCGGGGGGAGCACAGATACGCAGTATTTT.

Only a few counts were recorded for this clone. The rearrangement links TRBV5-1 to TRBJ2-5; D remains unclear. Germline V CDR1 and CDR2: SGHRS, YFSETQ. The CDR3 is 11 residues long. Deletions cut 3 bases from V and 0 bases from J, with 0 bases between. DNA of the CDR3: TGCGCCAGCAGCTACCAAGAGACCCAGTACTTC. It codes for CASSYQETQYF. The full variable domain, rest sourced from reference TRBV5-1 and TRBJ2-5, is KAGVTQTPRYLIKTRGQQVTLSCSPISGHRSVSWYQQTPGQGLQFLFEYFSETQRNKGNFPGRFSGRQFSNSRSEMNVSTLELGDSALYLCASSYQETQYFGPGTRLLVL.

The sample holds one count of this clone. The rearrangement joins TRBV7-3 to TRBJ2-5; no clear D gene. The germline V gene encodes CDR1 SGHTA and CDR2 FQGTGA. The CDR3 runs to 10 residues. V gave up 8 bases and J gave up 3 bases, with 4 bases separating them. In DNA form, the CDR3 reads TGTGCCAGCCCAGAAGAGACCCAGTACTTC. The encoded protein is CASPEETQYF.

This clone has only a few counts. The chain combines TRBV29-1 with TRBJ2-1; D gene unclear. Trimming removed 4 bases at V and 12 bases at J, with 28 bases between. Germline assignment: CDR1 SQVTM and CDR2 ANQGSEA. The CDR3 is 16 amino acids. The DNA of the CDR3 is TGCAGCGTTGGAAAAACACAGAATTCTCAAAGAAGTGGGCAGTTCTTC. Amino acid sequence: CSVGKTQNSQRSGQFF.

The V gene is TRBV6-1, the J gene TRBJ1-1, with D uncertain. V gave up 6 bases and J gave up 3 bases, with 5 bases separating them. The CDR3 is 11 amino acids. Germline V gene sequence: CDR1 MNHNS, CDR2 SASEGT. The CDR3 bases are TGTGCCAGCAGCCGGGACACTGAAGCTTTCTTT. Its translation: CASSRDTEAFF.

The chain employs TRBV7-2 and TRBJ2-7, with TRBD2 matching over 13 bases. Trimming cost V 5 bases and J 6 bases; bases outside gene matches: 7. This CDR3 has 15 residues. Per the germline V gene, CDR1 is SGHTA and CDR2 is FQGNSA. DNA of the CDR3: TGTGCCAGCAGCAGGTGGACTAGCGGGGGTGGCGAGCAGTACTTC. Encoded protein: CASSRWTSGGGEQYF.

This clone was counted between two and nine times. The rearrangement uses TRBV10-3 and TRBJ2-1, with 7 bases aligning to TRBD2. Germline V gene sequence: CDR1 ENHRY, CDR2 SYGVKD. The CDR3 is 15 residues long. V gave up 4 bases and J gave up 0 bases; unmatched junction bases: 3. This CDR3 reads CAISGGGSSYNEQFF. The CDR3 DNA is TGTGCCATCAGTGGGGGCGGGAGCTCCTACAATGAGCAGTTCTTC.

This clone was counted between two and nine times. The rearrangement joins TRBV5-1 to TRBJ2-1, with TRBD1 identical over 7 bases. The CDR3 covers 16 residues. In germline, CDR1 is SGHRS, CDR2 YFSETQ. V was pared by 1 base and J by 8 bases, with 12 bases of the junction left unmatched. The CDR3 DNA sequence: TGCGCCAGCAGCTTGTCTCCTGGGATCCAGGGGGATGAGCAGTTCTTC. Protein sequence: CASSLSPGIQGDEQFF.

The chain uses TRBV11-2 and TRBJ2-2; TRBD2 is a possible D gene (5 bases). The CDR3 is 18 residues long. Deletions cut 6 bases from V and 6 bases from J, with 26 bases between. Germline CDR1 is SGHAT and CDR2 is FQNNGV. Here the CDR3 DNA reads TGTGCCAGCAGACCTGTTGGGCGTGGATTAGCGTGGGCCGGGGAGCTGTTTTTT. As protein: CASRPVGRGLAWAGELFF.

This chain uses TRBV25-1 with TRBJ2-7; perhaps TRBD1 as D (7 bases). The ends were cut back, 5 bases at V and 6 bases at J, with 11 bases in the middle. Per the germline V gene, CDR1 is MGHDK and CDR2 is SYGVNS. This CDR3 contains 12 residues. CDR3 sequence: CASSTGEAEQYF. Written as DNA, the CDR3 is TGTGCCAGCAGTACAGGGGAGGCCGAGCAGTACTTC.

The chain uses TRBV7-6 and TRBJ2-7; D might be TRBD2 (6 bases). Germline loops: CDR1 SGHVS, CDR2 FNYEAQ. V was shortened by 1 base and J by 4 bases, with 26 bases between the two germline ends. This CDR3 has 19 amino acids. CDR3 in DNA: TGTGCCAGCAGCTTAGTGTCCGCCCTAGGAGGTTTGGGAGGTTACGAGCAGTACTTC. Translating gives CASSLVSALGGLGGYEQYF.

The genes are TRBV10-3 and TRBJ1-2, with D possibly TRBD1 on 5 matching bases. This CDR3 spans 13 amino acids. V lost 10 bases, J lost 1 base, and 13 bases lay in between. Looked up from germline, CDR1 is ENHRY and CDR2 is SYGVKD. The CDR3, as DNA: TGTGCCACCACGGGGGAATATAACTATGGCTACACCTTC. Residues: CATTGEYNYGYTF.

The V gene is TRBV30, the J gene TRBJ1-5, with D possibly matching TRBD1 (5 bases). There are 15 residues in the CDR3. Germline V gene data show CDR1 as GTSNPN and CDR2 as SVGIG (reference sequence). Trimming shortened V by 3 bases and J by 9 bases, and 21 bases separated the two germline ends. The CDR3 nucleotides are TGTGCCTGGAGCCCTTCAGTTGGGTTCGGGGGGCCCCAGCATTTT. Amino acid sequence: CAWSPSVGFGGPQHF. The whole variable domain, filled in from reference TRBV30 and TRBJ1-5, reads SQTIHQWPATLVQPVGSPLSLECTVEGTSNPNLYWYRQAAGRGLQLLFYSVGIGQISSEVPQNLSASRPQDRQFILSSKKLLLSDSGFYLCAWSPSVGFGGPQHFGDGTRLSIL.

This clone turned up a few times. The CDR3 loop is CASSLGKLAFF. The CDR3 DNA reads as TGCGCCAGCAGCTTAGGAAAGCTGGCTTTCTTT. This sequence joins TRBV5-1 and TRBJ1-1; D is unresolved. The CDR3 totals 11 residues. The V gene lost 2 bases and the J gene lost 11 bases, with 10 bases spanning the gap. Germline CDR1 reads SGHRS; CDR2 reads YFSETQ.

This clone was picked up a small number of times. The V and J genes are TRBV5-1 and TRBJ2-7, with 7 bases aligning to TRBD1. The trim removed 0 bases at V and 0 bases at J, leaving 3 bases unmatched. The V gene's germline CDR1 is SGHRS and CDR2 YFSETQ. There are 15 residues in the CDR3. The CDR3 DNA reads TGCGCCAGCAGCTTGGAGTCAGGGGGCTCCTACGAGCAGTACTTC. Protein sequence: CASSLESGGSYEQYF.

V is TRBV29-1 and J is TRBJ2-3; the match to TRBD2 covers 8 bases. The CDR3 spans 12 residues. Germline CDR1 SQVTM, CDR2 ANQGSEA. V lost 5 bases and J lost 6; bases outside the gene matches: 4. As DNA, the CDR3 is TGCAGCGTTCGGGGGGGTTACGATACGCAGTATTTT. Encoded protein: CSVRGGYDTQYF.